This TCR beta chain was found in a study of shared clonotypes between healthy human individuals. All donors qualified as healthy HIV-negative adults and had experienced no recent acute infections or vaccinations. Profiled with immunoSEQ multiplex PCR; TCRdb holds only in-frame clones, not every one. The repertoire holds about 610,000 clones, more than 95% seen once, with roughly 0.05% in the top ten. Germline-derived CDR1 and CDR2 are MGHRA and YSYEKL. The CDR3 consists of 16 residues. V shed 3 bases and J 5 bases; nucleotides not matched to a gene: 13. Regarding this clone: Antigen specificity is unknown.

Findings of the study overall: A few donors showed sharing of roughly 5% of naive CD4 clonotypes. A reduction in generation probabilities was seen for non-shared clonotypes relative to those shared by all four donors.

What was sequenced was naive CD4+ T cells sorted from blood. Subset denoted: CD45RA+ positively selected. The J gene is TRBJ2-7, the V gene TRBV4-1; TRBD1 agrees at 7 bases. This clonotype was obtained from a woman aged 25 to 45 in good health. DNA of the CDR3: TGCGCCAGCAGCCACGCCATGAGACAGGGTGTTCACGAGCAGTACTTC. It translates to CASSHAMRQGVHEQYF.